This entry concerns a single T cell receptor beta chain. Antigen: not known. These data are taken from a study of T cell responses to AZD1222 COVID-19 vaccine. Findings of the study overall: Most donors were white British, females outnumbered males, and clonal diversity was possibly underestimated. Two AZD1222 doses significantly raised spike-specific TCR breadth and depth over controls. Baseline antibody screening turned up just a handful of seropositive AZD1222 recipients.

Assay: immunoSEQ multiplex PCR; the TCRdb copy retains only in-frame clones and omits some. The data contain under 250,000 clones, 85% to 95% of them seen just once; the ten biggest clones take up 1%. In germline, CDR1 is SGHRS, CDR2 YFSETQ. Trimming left V 0 bases short and J 3 bases short, with 13 bases between. The CDR3 sequence is 15 residues long. This specimen was peripheral blood, taken on day 0 of MenACWY control vaccination. J is TRBJ2-7 and V is TRBV5-1; D is uncertain. This TCR was recovered from an adult in good health. In DNA form, the CDR3 reads TGCGCCAGCAGCTTGGCCGGGCCAGTTCGCTACGAGCAGTACTTC. Its translation: CASSLAGPVRYEQYF.